One and the same sample provided the 17 T cell receptor beta chains below, sequenced in a study of blood T cells in healthy people across ages. Next came a second PCR, run for 7 to 11 cycles, which used a sample-barcoded 5' primer along with a J-beta primer mix. From the 5' RACE reads, TCRdb called clonotypes with MiXCR, one entry per CDR3 protein. The table includes hundreds of thousands of distinct CDR3 sequences, around 31% detected once. Material: blood. These receptors all stem from a woman aged 80 or older in good health.

The chain carries TRBV6-6 and TRBJ1-1; D uncertain. Trimming shortened V by 5 bases and J by 3 bases, and 7 bases separated the two germline ends. This CDR3 spans 12 amino acids. In germline, CDR1 is MNHNY, CDR2 SVGAGI (reference sequence). CDR3 sequence: CASSPPDTEAFF. CDR3 coding DNA: TGTGCCAGCAGTCCCCCAGACACTGAAGCTTTCTTT.

The sample holds a few counts of this clonotype. This rearrangement joins TRBV14 to TRBJ2-7; no clear D. V dropped 0 bases and J dropped 0 bases, with 18 bases sitting between them. CDR1 and CDR2 from the germline V gene are SGHDN and FVKESK. This CDR3 is 18 amino acids long. This CDR3 is CASSQDFRTGLSSYEQYF. DNA for the CDR3: TGTGCCAGCAGCCAAGATTTCCGGACGGGCTTGAGCTCCTACGAGCAGTACTTC.

Ten or more counts support this clonotype. V is TRBV3-1 and J is TRBJ1-2; 10 bases line up with TRBD1. The CDR3 length is 17 residues. Trimming took 3 bases from V and 8 from J; bases not matched to a gene: 15. Germline values: CDR1 LGHDT, CDR2 YNNKEL (reference sequence). The CDR3 sequence is CASSHFVFRQGAKGYTF. CDR3 DNA: TGTGCCAGCAGCCATTTCGTCTTTAGACAGGGGGCTAAGGGCTACACCTTC.

On this clonotype: Since a much larger clone is just one base distant, this may be a read error. The chain recombines TRBV7-9 with TRBJ2-1; 8 bases align to TRBD1. The CDR3 runs 15 residues. The germline CDR1 and CDR2 sequences are SEHNR and FQNEAQ (reference sequence). V was clipped by 5 bases and J by 7 bases; unmatched bases: 10. The CDR3 sequence: CASSQTGTGMNEQFF. CDR3 coding DNA: TGTGCCAGCAGCCAAACCGGGACAGGTATGAATGAGCAGTTCTTC. The variable domain in full, completed from reference TRBV7-9 and TRBJ2-1, reads DTGVSQNPRHKITKRGQNVTFRCDPISEHNRLYWYRQTLGQGPEFLTYFQNEAQLEKSRLLSDRFSAERPKGSFSTLEIQRTEQGDSAMYLCASSQTGTGMNEQFFGPGTRLTVL.

This clonotype has a count of ten or more. The CDR3: CASSRGRGTEAFF. The CDR3 DNA reads TGTGCCAGCAGCCGGGGGCGCGGGACTGAAGCTTTCTTT. The rearrangement uses TRBV7-3 and TRBJ1-1, with D perhaps matching TRBD1 (6 bases). V was pared by 5 bases and J by 5 bases, with 12 bases between. The length of the CDR3 is 13 residues. The germline V gene encodes CDR1 SGHTA and CDR2 FQGTGA.

This clonotype was recorded at least ten times. J is TRBJ2-7 and V is TRBV20-1, with 7 bases fitting TRBD1. Germline lookup yields CDR1 DFQATT and CDR2 SNEGSKA (reference sequence). This CDR3 has 12 amino acids. The junction had 7 bases not matched to a gene; V was cut back by 6 bases and J by 5 bases. The CDR3 here is CSALRQGDEQYF. Here the CDR3 DNA reads TGCAGTGCGCTTAGACAGGGCGACGAGCAGTACTTC.

In its sample, this clonotype was seen many times. The rearrangement joins TRBV12-3 or TRBV12-4 to TRBJ2-1, with 7 bases that match TRBD2. The CDR3 contains 15 residues. V dropped 2 bases and J dropped 4; count of bases not matched to a gene: 5. Here the CDR3 reads CASSLSGSGYNEQFF. In nucleotides, the CDR3 is TGTGCCAGCAGTTTAAGTGGTAGCGGGTACAATGAGCAGTTCTTC.

On this clonotype: A junction end diverges from the germline sequence, so it may reflect a read error. V and J are TRBV20-1 and TRBJ2-3; TRBD1 matches 7 bases. Germline CDR1 is DFQATT and CDR2 is SNEGSKA (reference sequence). This CDR3 contains 16 residues. CDR3 residues: CSTRSPETGWGDTQYF. The CDR3 DNA is TGCAGTACTAGATCCCCTGAGACAGGGTGGGGAGATACGCAGTATTTT.

About this clonotype: Just one base apart from a much larger clone, this may be a read error. The genes are TRBV9 and TRBJ2-3; D is perhaps TRBD2 (7 bases). Germline lookup yields CDR1 SGDLS and CDR2 YYNGEE. This CDR3 comprises 13 residues. The CDR3 loop reads CASSVGGQDTRYF. The DNA of the CDR3 is TGTGCCAGCAGCGTCGGGGGGCAAGATACGCGGTATTTT.

The table lists this clonotype with many counts. The chain combines TRBV11-1 with TRBJ2-1, with 8 nucleotides matching TRBD1. Per the germline V gene, CDR1 is SGHAT and CDR2 is FQDESV (reference sequence). This CDR3 is 18 amino acids long. V trimming: 5 bases; J trimming: 0 bases; junction bases outside the gene matches: 12. CDR3 bases: TGTGCCAGCAGCCGGGGTCGACAGGGGCCCAGCTCCTACAATGAGCAGTTCTTC. Translated: CASSRGRQGPSSYNEQFF.

This clonotype has a handful of counts. A read error may explain this, as a much larger clone is one base away. The V gene is TRBV5-1, the J gene TRBJ2-5, with D perhaps TRBD1 or TRBD2 (5 bases each). Deletions cut 3 bases from V and 5 bases from J, with 14 bases between. Germline V gene sequence: CDR1 SGHRS, CDR2 YFSETQ. The CDR3 covers 14 residues. DNA of the CDR3: TGCGCCAGCAGCTGGGCCGTGGGGGTCGAGACCCAGTACTTC. Residues: CASSWAVGVETQYF.

This clonotype was recorded a few times. The rearrangement joins TRBV6-2 or TRBV6-3 to TRBJ2-5; 13 bases map to TRBD2. The CDR3 runs 16 residues. The germline V gene encodes CDR1 MNHEY and CDR2 SVGEGT. Trimming removed 2 bases from V and 11 bases from J; junction bases left unmatched: 11. Here the CDR3 DNA reads TGTGCCAGCAGTTACCCGGGACTAGCGGGGAGCAATGAGCAGTACTTC. This translates into CASSYPGLAGSNEQYF.

This clonotype was counted at least ten times. The V gene is TRBV25-1, the J gene TRBJ2-7; D may be TRBD2 (6 bases). V shed 2 bases and J shed 0 bases, with 11 bases lying between them. The CDR3 runs to 15 residues. Germline CDR1 MGHDK, CDR2 SYGVNS. CDR3 bases: TGTGCCAGCAGTGAAAGACGGGGGTTCTCCTACGAGCAGTACTTC. Its protein product is CASSERRGFSYEQYF.

This clonotype has a count of ten or more. The chain links TRBV5-6 to TRBJ2-1; D is possibly TRBD2 (5 bases). CDR1 is SGHDT, CDR2 YYEEEE, per germline. The CDR3 extends over 16 amino acids. Trimming pared 1 base from V and 0 bases from J, leaving 11 bases between. Written as DNA, the CDR3 is TGTGCCAGCAGCTTGAGCGGACTCAGCTCCTACAATGAGCAGTTCTTC. It codes for CASSLSGLSSYNEQFF.

This clonotype was seen a handful of times. This chain joins TRBV9 and TRBJ2-2, with D perhaps TRBD1 or TRBD2 (5 bases each). This CDR3 is built from 15 residues. CDR1 SGDLS and CDR2 YYNGEE come from the germline V gene. Trimming cost V 2 bases and J 0 bases, with 8 bases left between them. The CDR3 bases are TGTGCCAGCAGCGTGACAGCGGCGAACACCGGGGAGCTGTTTTTT. Amino acids: CASSVTAANTGELFF.

This rearrangement joins TRBV9 to TRBJ2-5; tentatively, D is TRBD2 (5 bases). Trimming removed 7 bases at V and 11 bases at J, with 27 bases between. Germline CDR1 SGDLS, CDR2 YYNGEE. The CDR3 has 15 residues. The CDR3 loop is CASGPGVGISDEQYF. The CDR3 DNA is TGTGCCAGCGGCCCCGGGGTGGGGATAAGCGATGAGCAGTACTTC.

The V and J genes are TRBV20-1 and TRBJ1-1; TRBD1 is a possible D gene (5 bases). V lost 0 bases and J lost 0, with 8 bases in between. The CDR3 contains 14 residues. Germline CDR1 DFQATT, CDR2 SNEGSKA (reference sequence). The CDR3 nucleotides are TGCAGTGCTAGAGATTTGGGACTGAACACTGAAGCTTTCTTT. Translating gives CSARDLGLNTEAFF.